Sequencing of this TCR beta chain was carried out in a study of T-cell memory formation after mild COVID-19. Study details: Each donor largely had its own TCR clusters. Overall study results and limits: The study detected some responding clones in pre-infection memory, suggesting cross-reactive memory joined. Contracting clones, day 15 to 85, had balanced CD4/CD8, and later expanders favored CD4+.

As concerns this clonotype: No antigen is known for it.

Constant-segment-primed 5'RACE gave TCR alpha and TCR beta cDNA libraries with sample barcodes and UMIs. One entry per CDR3 protein results from TCRdb running MiXCR on the 5' RACE reads. The data show about half a million distinct CDR3 sequences, with roughly 20% seen just once and roughly 12% held by the top ten. The CDR3 sequence is 14 residues long. Trimming stripped 2 bases from V and 11 bases from J, with 18 bases between. Sequenced input: PBMCs or a T cell subset sorted from them (not recorded which). V is TRBV23-1 and J is TRBJ2-5, with D perhaps matching TRBD2 (6 bases). TRBV23-1 belongs to the ORF category, with a function that is uncertain. This sequence originates from an adult woman who had mild COVID-19 (a few samples of this study predate the infection). Cell type and time point are not known. CDR3 nucleotides: TGCGCCAGCAGTCAACTTCGCCCCCGACTAGGGCAGTACTTC. The encoded protein is CASSQLRPRLGQYF.